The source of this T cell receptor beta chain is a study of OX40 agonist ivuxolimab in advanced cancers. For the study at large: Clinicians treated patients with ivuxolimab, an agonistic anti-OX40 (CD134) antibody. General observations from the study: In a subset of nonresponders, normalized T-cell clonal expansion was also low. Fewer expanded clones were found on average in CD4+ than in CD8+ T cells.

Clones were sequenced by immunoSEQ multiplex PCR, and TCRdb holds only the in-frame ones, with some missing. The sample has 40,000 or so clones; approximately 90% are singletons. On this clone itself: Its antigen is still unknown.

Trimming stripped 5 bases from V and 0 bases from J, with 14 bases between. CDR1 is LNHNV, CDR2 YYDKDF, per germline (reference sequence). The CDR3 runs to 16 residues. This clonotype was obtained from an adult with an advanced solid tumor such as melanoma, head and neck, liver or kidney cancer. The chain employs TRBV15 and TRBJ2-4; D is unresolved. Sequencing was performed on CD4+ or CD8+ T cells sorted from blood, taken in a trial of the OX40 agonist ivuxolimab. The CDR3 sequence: CATSPRALRAKNIQYF. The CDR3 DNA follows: TGTGCCACCAGCCCACGGGCCCTTCGAGCCAAAAACATTCAGTACTTC.